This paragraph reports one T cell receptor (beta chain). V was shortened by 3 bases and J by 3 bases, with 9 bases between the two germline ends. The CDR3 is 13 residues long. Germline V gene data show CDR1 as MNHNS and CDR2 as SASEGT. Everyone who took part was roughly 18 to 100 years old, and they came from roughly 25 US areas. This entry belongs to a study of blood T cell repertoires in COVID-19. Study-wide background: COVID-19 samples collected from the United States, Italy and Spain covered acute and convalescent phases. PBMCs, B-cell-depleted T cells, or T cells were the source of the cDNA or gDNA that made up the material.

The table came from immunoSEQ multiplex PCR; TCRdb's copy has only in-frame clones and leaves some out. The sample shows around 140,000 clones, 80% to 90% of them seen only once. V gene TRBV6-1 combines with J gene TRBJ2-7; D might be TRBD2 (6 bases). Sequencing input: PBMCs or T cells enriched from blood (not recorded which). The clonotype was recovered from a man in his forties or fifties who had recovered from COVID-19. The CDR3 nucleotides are TGTGCCAGCAGTGACGGGGAGGACTACGAGCAGTACTTC. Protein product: CASSDGEDYEQYF.